This is a list of T cell receptor beta chains from one sample in a study of blood T cell repertoires in COVID-19. Clones were read by immunoSEQ multiplex PCR, and TCRdb kept only the in-frame ones, dropping some. Altogether about 210,000 clones are present, about four fifths being singletons, with the ten largest covering roughly 8%. The source material was peripheral blood. The origin of the receptors is a woman aged 55-69 years with COVID-19, enrolled during active disease. The conserved cysteine and the conserved F or W are not part of the CDR3 here. The D gene is left open where the match is weak.

V gene,J gene,D gene,CDR3 protein
TRBV2,TRBJ2-5,TRBD1,ASSEGQGSTQY
TRBV27,TRBJ2-3,NA,ASSLSSGRTDTQY
TRBV30,TRBJ2-4,TRBD1,AWGSGTGGVGIQY
TRBV28,TRBJ1-5,TRBD1,ASSIPGAGGMKPQH
TRBV15,TRBJ1-5,NA,ATSREQGHGGNQPQH
TRBV5-1,TRBJ2-6,TRBD1,ASSLAGQRSGANVLT
TRBV24-1,TRBJ2-5,TRBD1,ATSPGTGRKETQY
TRBV6-1,TRBJ1-5,TRBD1,ASSERGRQGGQPQH
TRBV5-4,TRBJ1-1,NA,ASSSWAGAEAF
TRBV28,TRBJ1-2,NA,ASRLTLLTGYT
TRBV4-1,TRBJ2-7,NA,ASSQDGYEQY
TRBV7-8,TRBJ2-6,NA,ASSSGVAGHFSGANVLT
TRBV27,TRBJ2-3,TRBD2,ASSLGLAGETDTQY